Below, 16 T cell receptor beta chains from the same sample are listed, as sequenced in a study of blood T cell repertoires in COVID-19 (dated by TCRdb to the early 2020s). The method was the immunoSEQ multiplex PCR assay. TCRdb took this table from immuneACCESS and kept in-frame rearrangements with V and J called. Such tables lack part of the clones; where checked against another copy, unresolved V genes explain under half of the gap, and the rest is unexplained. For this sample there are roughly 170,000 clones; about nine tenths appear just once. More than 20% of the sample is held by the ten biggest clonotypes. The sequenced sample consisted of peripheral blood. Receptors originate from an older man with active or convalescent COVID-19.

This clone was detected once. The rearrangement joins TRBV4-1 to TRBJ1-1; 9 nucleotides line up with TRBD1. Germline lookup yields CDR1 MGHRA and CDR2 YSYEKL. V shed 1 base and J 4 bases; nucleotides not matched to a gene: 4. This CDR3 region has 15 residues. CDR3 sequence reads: CASSQGDRVSTEAFF. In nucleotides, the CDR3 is TGCGCCAGCAGCCAAGGGGACAGGGTGAGCACTGAAGCTTTCTTT.

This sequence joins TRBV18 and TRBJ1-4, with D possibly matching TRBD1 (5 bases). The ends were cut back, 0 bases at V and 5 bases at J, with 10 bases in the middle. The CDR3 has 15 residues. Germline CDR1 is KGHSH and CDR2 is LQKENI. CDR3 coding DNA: TGTGCCAGCTCACCACCGGGAGGGGAAAATGAAAAACTGTTTTTT. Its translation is CASSPPGGENEKLFF. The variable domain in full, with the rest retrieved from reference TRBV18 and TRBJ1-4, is NAGVMQNPRHLVRRRGQEARLRCSPMKGHSHVYWYRQLPEEGLKFMVYLQKENIIDESGMPKERFSAEFPKEGPSILRIQQVVRGDSAAYFCASSPPGGENEKLFFGSGTQLSVL.

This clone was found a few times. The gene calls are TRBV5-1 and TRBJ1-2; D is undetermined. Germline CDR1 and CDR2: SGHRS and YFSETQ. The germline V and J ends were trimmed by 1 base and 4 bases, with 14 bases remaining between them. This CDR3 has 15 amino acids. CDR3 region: CASSLTSEKTYGYTF. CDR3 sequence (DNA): TGCGCCAGCAGCTTGACGTCGGAGAAAACCTATGGCTACACCTTC. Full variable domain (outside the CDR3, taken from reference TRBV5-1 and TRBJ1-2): KAGVTQTPRYLIKTRGQQVTLSCSPISGHRSVSWYQQTPGQGLQFLFEYFSETQRNKGNFPGRFSGRQFSNSRSEMNVSTLELGDSALYLCASSLTSEKTYGYTFGSGTRLTVV.

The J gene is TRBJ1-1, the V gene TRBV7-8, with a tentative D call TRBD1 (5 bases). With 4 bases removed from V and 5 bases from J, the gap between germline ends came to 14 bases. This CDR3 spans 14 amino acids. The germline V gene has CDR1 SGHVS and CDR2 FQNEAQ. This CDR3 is CASSSRDGRTEAFF. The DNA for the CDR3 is TGTGCCAGCAGCTCCCGGGACGGGAGAACTGAAGCTTTCTTT.

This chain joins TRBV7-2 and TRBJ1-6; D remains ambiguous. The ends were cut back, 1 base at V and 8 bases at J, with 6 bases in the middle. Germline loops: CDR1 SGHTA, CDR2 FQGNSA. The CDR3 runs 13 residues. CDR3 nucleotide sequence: TGTGCCAGCAGCTTAGTGGGCGATTCACCCCTCCACTTT. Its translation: CASSLVGDSPLHF. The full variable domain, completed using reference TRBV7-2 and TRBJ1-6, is GAGVSQSPSNKVTEKGKDVELRCDPISGHTALYWYRQSLGQGLEFLIYFQGNSAPDKSGLPSDRFSAERTGGSVSTLTIQRTQQEDSAVYLCASSLVGDSPLHFGNGTRLTVT.

CDR3 DNA sequence: TGTGCCAGCAGTCCCCCCCGGGGGTCAGCTCCCCTCCACTTT. It translates to CASSPPRGSAPLHF. The chain couples TRBV28 to TRBJ1-6; possibly TRBD1 for D (5 bases). There are 14 residues in the CDR3. V lost 5 bases and J lost 13, with 18 bases in between. Germline V CDR1 and CDR2: MDHEN, SYDVKM. Variable domain in full (rest from reference TRBV28 and TRBJ1-6): DVKVTQSSRYLVKRTGEKVFLECVQDMDHENMFWYRQDPGLGLRLIYFSYDVKMKEKGDIPEGYSVSREKKERFSLILESASTNQTSMYLCASSPPRGSAPLHFGNGTRLTVT.

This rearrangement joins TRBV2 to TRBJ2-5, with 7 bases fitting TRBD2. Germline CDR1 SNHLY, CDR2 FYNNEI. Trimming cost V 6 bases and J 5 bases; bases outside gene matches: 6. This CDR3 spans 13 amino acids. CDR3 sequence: CASSPGGGETQYF. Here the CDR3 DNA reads TGTGCCAGCAGCCCGGGAGGAGGGGAGACCCAGTACTTC.

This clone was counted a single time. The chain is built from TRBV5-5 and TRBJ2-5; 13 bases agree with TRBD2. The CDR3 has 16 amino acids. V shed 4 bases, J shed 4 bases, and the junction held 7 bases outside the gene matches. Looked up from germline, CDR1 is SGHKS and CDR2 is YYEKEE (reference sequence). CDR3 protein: CASSVTSGRAGETQYF. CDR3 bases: TGTGCCAGCAGCGTAACTAGCGGGAGGGCCGGAGAGACCCAGTACTTC.

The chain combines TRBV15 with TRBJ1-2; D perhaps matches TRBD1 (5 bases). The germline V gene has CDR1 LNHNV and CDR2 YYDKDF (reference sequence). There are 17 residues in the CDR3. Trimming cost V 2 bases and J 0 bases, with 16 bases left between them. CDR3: CATSRSGGIGSNYGYTF. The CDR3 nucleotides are TGTGCCACCAGCAGAAGCGGGGGAATAGGGTCTAACTATGGCTACACCTTC.

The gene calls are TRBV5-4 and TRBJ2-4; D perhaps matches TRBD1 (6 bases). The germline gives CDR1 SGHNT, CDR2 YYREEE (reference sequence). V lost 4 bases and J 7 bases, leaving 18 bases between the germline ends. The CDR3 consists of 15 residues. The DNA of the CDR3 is TGTGCCAGCAGCCCACTTTCGGGGCAGGGGAACATTCAGTACTTC. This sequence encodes CASSPLSGQGNIQYF.

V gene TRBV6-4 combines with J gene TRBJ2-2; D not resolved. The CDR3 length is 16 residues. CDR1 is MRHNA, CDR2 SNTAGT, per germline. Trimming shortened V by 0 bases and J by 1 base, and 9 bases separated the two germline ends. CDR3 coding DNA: TGTGCCAGCAGTGACTCTCGTCACAGGAACACCGGGGAGCTGTTTTTT. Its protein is CASSDSRHRNTGELFF.

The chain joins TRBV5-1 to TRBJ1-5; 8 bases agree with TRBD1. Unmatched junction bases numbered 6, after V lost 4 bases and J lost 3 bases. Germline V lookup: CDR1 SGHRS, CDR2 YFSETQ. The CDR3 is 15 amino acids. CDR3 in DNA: TGCGCCAGCAGCAAACAGGGGGGGCTCAATCAGCCCCAGCATTTT. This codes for CASSKQGGLNQPQHF.

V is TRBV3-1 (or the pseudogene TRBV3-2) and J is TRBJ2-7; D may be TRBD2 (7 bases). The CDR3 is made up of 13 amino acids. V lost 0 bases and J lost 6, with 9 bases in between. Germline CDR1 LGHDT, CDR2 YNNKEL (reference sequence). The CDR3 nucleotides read TGTGCCAGCAGCCAAGATAGGGGGGGCGAGCAGTACTTC. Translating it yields CASSQDRGGEQYF.

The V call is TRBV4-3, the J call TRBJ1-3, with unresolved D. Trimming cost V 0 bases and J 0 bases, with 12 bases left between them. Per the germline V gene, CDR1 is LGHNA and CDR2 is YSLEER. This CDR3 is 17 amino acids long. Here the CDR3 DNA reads TGCGCCAGCAGCCAAGAGATGAGGAAAAACTCTGGAAACACCATATATTTT. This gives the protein CASSQEMRKNSGNTIYF.

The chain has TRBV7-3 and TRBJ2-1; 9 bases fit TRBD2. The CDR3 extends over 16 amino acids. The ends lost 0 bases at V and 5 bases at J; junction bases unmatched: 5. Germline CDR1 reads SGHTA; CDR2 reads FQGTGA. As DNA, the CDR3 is TGTGCCAGCAGCTTAACCGCGACTAGCGGAAACAATGAGCAGTTCTTC. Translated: CASSLTATSGNNEQFF.

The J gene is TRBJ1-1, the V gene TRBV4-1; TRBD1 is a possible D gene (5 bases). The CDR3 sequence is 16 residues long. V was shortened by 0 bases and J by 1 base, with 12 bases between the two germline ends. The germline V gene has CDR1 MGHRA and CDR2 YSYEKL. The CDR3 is CASSQDFLQGNTEAFF. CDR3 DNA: TGCGCCAGCAGCCAAGATTTCCTCCAGGGGAACACTGAAGCTTTCTTT.